This T cell receptor beta chain derives from a study of spatial heterogeneity in lung cancer. Time point given: blood at routine non-recurrence follow-up after resection. Unsorted whole RNA from tumor, nontumor lung or frozen PBMC underwent sequencing. TCRdb recomputed calls from the 5' RACE reads with MiXCR, one row per CDR3 protein. The sample lists roughly 120,000 distinct CDR3 sequences, about 12% occurring once. Germline V gives CDR1 MNHEY, CDR2 SMNVEV (reference sequence). The CDR3 runs to 15 residues. Trimming left V 6 bases short and J 5 bases short, with 17 bases between. Sequenced material: PBMCs, taken at follow-up. The sequence derives from a male donor with early-stage non-small cell lung cancer. The chain joins TRBV27 to TRBJ2-4; maybe TRBD2 (6 bases). The DNA for the CDR3 is TGTGCCAGCAGCCCCACGGGGACTCGACAAAACATTCAGTACTTC. It encodes CASSPTGTRQNIQYF.